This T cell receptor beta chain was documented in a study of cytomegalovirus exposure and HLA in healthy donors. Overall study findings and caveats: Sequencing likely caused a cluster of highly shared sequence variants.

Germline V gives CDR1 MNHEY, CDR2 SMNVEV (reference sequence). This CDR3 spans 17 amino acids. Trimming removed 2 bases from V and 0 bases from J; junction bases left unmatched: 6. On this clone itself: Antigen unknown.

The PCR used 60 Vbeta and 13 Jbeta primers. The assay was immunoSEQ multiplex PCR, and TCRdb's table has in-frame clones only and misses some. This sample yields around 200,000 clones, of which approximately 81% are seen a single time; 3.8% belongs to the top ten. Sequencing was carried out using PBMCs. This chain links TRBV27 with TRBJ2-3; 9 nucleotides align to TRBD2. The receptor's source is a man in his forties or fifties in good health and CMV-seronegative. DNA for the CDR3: TGTGCCAGCAGTTTAGATGTAGCGGGGGCCAGCACAGATACGCAGTATTTT. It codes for CASSLDVAGASTDTQYF.